This entry describes one T cell receptor beta chain. What this receptor recognizes is not known. This entry is derived from a study of cytomegalovirus exposure and HLA in healthy donors (dated by TCRdb to about 2017). Concerning the study at large: In an earlier analysis of 587 of the donors, 250 to 350 Gb of sequence data and 117 million unique TCR beta sequences from roughly 180 million T cells were reported. Roughly 300 gigabases of sequencing data and roughly 90 million unique TCR sequences were included in an early release covering about 700 HLA-typed donors. Of the 300 to 500 genotyped donors, 65% to 90% were placed in the genetic ancestry cluster associated with self-reported Caucasian donors. The study aimed to test whether signatures of past pathogen exposure could be identified by cataloging public T cell receptors. The study used immunosequencing to profile the T cell repertoires of approximately 630 subjects and linked those repertoires to cytomegalovirus serostatus. Besides the first cohort of about 730 subjects, a separate validation cohort made up of 120 different subjects was used. High-throughput TCR immunosequencing, statistical association of individual TCRs with disease status, and machine learning were combined to predict cytomegalovirus infection status. A later analysis re-examined previously published TCR beta repertoires from roughly 650 donors and added high-resolution HLA genotyping to investigate patterns of TCR occurrence. The later analysis used no new phenotypic data to find candidate immune exposures, relying instead on TCR beta sequences and their occurrence across donors. An earlier analysis of more than 450 of the donors used high-throughput TCR beta sequencing to judge whether each TCR beta V gene segment behaved as functional or pseudogenic. Donor age, sex, ethnicity and CMV serostatus were compiled together with the repertoire data. In a later genetic analysis, genome-wide SNP genotypes for about 60% of the 666 donors were used, and that subset was treated as a discovery cohort. All discovery cohort repertoires had been generated using a single sequencing platform. HLA typing covered class I and class II loci at four-digit resolution. The number of donors typed differed by locus, with about 629-630 for A, B, C, DRB1 and DQB1, around 500 for DQA1, under 610 for DPA1, and some 440 for DPB1. Roughly five DR-DQ haplotypes were treated as single units for association and clustering because of strong linkage in the cohort. On average, around 230,000 unique TCR beta nucleotide sequences were sequenced per donor among about 400 genotyped donors of the cohort, with 15% to 20% of those sequences being non-productive. What the research found in general, with its limitations: Because the 87-base-pair reads could not distinguish some IMGT-functional V segments, including TRBV6-2 and TRBV6-3, those segments were excluded. According to a later genetic analysis, donors in an Asian-associated ancestry cluster had fewer N-insertions in productive TCRs than the approximately 700-donor mean. For the cohort, immune exposure information was limited to CMV serostatus. Because HLA typing was missing for some donors at each locus, association tests included only the typed subset. The authors suggested that the approach could potentially be extended to other disease states and immunological phenotypes. In this cohort, only TCR beta chains were sequenced, and detectable features were limited by the absence of alpha or paired-chain data. The sequencing pipeline was judged likely to have produced a cluster of highly shared sequence variants as a technical artifact. The earlier analysis of 450 to 700 of the donors excluded roughly 17 rarely observed V segments, including chromosome 9 orphons, because counts were too low. A further reported finding was that TCR beta sequences accurately predicted the HLA-A and HLA-B alleles for most subjects in the first cohort. V-gene and J-gene trimming of TCR beta chains was associated with a missense DCLRE1C variant in a later genetic analysis, and the association was replicated in an independent cohort. In vitro tests confirmed that a few of the cytomegalovirus-associated TCR beta chains recognize cytomegalovirus antigens. The presence/absence analyses assumed that sequencing depth was roughly uniform across donors, and that assumption may not be true. Most CMV-associated TCR beta chains appeared to be HLA-restricted in a later analysis, and the HLA associations seemed to be driven largely by CMV exposure. Linkage disequilibrium might explain the correlated functional status among segregating V segments, but an unknown experimental factor could not be ruled out. The study listed approximately 150 TCR beta chains as associated with cytomegalovirus. Most TCR sequences were observed very rarely across donors, whereas some public TCRs were present in many individuals. According to a later analysis, TCR association rates differed among HLA loci, with DRB1 alleles showing the most associated TCRs and HLA-C alleles showing the fewest. When HLA alleles, especially DR and DQ, strongly co-occurred, TCR associations were difficult to assign to individual alleles. A later analysis reported that several top co-occurrence clusters appeared linked to parvovirus B19, influenza, CMV and Epstein-Barr virus. In an earlier analysis of over 550 of the donors, most TCR beta V segments were observed in productive rearrangements about 87% or about 30% of the time, broadly matching IMGT annotations. In both the original and validation cohorts, the classifier was reported to diagnose cytomegalovirus status with high specificity and sensitivity. A later analysis associated 17,000 or so TCR beta sequences with specific HLA alleles at a false discovery rate of 0.05. Compared with equally common non-associated chains, HLA-associated TCR beta chains in a later analysis were more clonally expanded and had lower generation probabilities.

Receptors were amplified or captured by the immunoSEQ multiplex PCR assay. The multiplex PCR relied on a mix of 60 forward primers for TCR Vbeta segments and 13 reverse primers for TCR Jbeta segments. A multiplex PCR assay on genomic DNA amplified the CDR3 region of rearranged TCR beta genes. The Illumina HiSeq System was used to sequence the amplified TCR beta libraries as 87-base-pair reads. The authors processed their data as follows. A later analysis counted about 80 million unique TCR beta chains across the 666 repertoires, and approximately 11 million of these chains were shared by at least two donors. Raw reads were error-corrected and collapsed into unique sequences by a nearest-neighbor algorithm in which closely related sequences were merged to remove PCR and sequencing errors. CDR3 sequences were aligned to IMGT reference sequences to assign V, D and J gene segments. For a sequence to be retained, a match of at least six nucleotides was required to both a V gene segment and a J gene segment. A rearrangement was called productive if the CDR3 had no stop codons and remained in frame with V and J, and every other rearrangement was called non-productive. Following IMGT convention, CDR3 was defined as the stretch from the second conserved V-encoded cysteine up to the conserved J-encoded phenylalanine. The earlier analysis of more than 450 of the donors excluded sequences that lacked an unambiguous match to a single V gene segment. An earlier analysis of 500 to 600 of the donors classified V segments as functional when productive rearrangements were above 56.7% and as segregating when the standard deviation between donors was above 5%. A statistical classification framework was built for diagnosing cytomegalovirus status from the catalog of TCR beta chain sequences. V and J gene assignment, in a later analysis, came from comparing TCR nucleotide sequences with IMGT/GENE-DB human TR gene sequences. The TCRdist pipeline was used in a later analysis to assign CDR3 sequences and most-parsimonious VDJ recombination scenarios. In a later analysis, each TCR beta chain was defined by its CDR3 amino acid sequence together with its V-gene family, and reads lacking a unique V-gene family were excluded. A later analysis removed 500 to 650 highly shared, low-generation-probability nucleotide sequences to deal with suspected cross-contamination and a sequencing artifact. For each public chain, a later analysis derived a clonal expansion index from normalized ranks of inferred template counts within each repertoire. A later analysis computed generation probabilities with a VDJ recombination model fitted to out-of-frame rearrangements, and checked the results against IGoR. In a later analysis, hypergeometric tests were used to score TCR-TCR, TCR-HLA and TCR-CMV co-occurrence, with a repertoire-size bias correction applied to TCR pairs. A later analysis estimated false discovery rates by permuting HLA or CMV assignments 20 times. A later analysis grouped co-occurring TCRs with DBSCAN, adding TCRdist sequence similarity when clustering within HLA-allele-positive subsets. For co-occurrence clustering, repertoires with fewer than 30,000 or more than 120,000 public chains were excluded, along with five repertoires with anomalous nucleotide sharing. The source is immuneACCESS, and TCRdb retained only in-frame sequences with V and J called. Part of the clones is not carried over; for the studies checked, unresolved V genes explain less than half of this, and the remainder is unexplained. The D gene and trimming were derived from the DNA, and the V and J assignments and clone size from that table. The table of this sample itemizes about 90,000 clones. In total, the top ten clones hold 3% to 4% of the sample.

Inclusive of the bounding cysteine and phenylalanine, the CDR3 is 17 residues long. Only the CDR3 DNA stays, 51 bases, in frame from base 1. The germline ends are 18 bases apart after V is trimmed by 4 bases and J by 0 bases. Per the germline V gene, ENHRY is the CDR1 and SYGVKD is the CDR2. The cohort comprised hundreds of healthy bone marrow donors. All cohort members were sampled while nominally healthy, although unrecorded immune exposures were likely present. The donor tested CMV seronegative and was one of the 352 seronegative cohort members. Every donor gave a peripheral blood sample, and the peripheral blood mononuclear cells from that sample were used for TCR beta sequencing. Genomic DNA extraction from the blood cell samples was performed with the Qiagen DNeasy Blood Extraction Kit.

What was sequenced was PBMCs. The V and J genes are TRBV10-3 and TRBJ1-2; a confident D gene designation cannot be given. This sequence originates from a woman between 25 and 40 years old in good health and CMV-seronegative. This receptor carries the CDR3 CAISGEQAWLTNYGYTF. The sequence in DNA is TGTGCCATCAGTGGAGAGCAGGCCTGGCTAACTAACTATGGCTACACCTTC.